This is a list of T cell receptor beta chains from one sample in a study of blood T cell repertoires in COVID-19. Sequencing was performed with immunoSEQ multiplex PCR; in TCRdb, only in-frame clones are kept and a portion is missing. The profile shows 65,000 to 85,000 clones, more than 75% of them singletons. The sequenced material came from peripheral blood. These receptors originate from a human donor in a cohort sampled during active COVID-19. Each CDR3 is given with its conserved first and last residue. Fields, in order: J gene, D gene, V gene, clone size, CDR3 protein, CDR3 DNA. D genes are given only for firm matches. Some rows mark clone size as missing; the rest say once, few, many or name a class of expanded clone.

TRBJ1-6,NA,TRBV4-2,once,CASSRDNSPLHF,TGTGCCAGCAGTCGAGATAATTCACCCCTCCACTTT
TRBJ2-7,TRBD1,TRBV11-2,NA,CASSRTGQGIEQYF,TGTGCCAGCAGCCGAACTGGACAGGGCATTGAGCAGTACTTC
TRBJ2-1,TRBD2,TRBV7-9,NA,CASSNTGLAGLSYNEQFF,TGTGCCAGCAGCAACACGGGACTAGCGGGACTCTCCTACAATGAGCAGTTCTTC
TRBJ2-7,TRBD1,TRBV4-1,once,CASSSDRGVSYEQYF,TGCGCCAGCAGTTCAGACAGGGGTGTATCCTACGAGCAGTACTTC
TRBJ1-2,TRBD1,TRBV18,NA,CASSPGTGGHYGYTF,TGTGCCAGCTCACCCGGGACAGGGGGCCACTATGGCTACACCTTC
TRBJ2-5,NA,TRBV6-2/TRBV6-3,once,CASSYRVGAMETQYF,TGTGCCAGCAGTTACCGGGTAGGGGCCATGGAGACCCAGTACTTC
TRBJ2-1,NA,TRBV5-1,NA,CASSLSPSSYNEQFF,TGCGCCAGCAGCTTGTCTCCGAGCTCCTACAATGAGCAGTTCTTC
TRBJ1-5,NA,TRBV19,NA,CASSIIQGLGQPQHF,TGTGCCAGTAGTATTATTCAGGGGTTGGGGCAGCCCCAGCATTTT
TRBJ2-3,TRBD2,TRBV7-2,NA,CASSLSNGGADTQYF,TGTGCCAGCAGCTTATCGAATGGGGGGGCAGATACGCAGTATTTT
TRBJ2-7,TRBD2,TRBV7-3,NA,CASSPHFSGRAHEQYF,TGTGCCAGCAGCCCCCATTTTAGCGGGAGGGCCCACGAGCAGTACTTC
TRBJ2-3,NA,TRBV5-1,NA,CASRYSTTDTQYF,TGCGCCAGCAGGTATTCTACCACAGATACGCAGTATTTT
TRBJ2-7,TRBD1,TRBV3-1/TRBV3-2,once,CASTPTGVSYEQYF,TGTGCCAGCACCCCGACAGGGGTATCCTACGAGCAGTACTTC
TRBJ1-1,NA,TRBV28,few,CASSLYGMNTEAFF,TGTGCCAGCAGTTTGTACGGGATGAACACTGAAGCTTTCTTT
TRBJ2-7,NA,TRBV7-8,NA,CASSPTPGVSYEQYF,TGTGCCAGCAGCCCCACCCCGGGGGTCTCCTACGAGCAGTACTTC
TRBJ1-3,TRBD1,TRBV3-1/TRBV3-2,once,CASSQGTRQGGNTIYF,TGTGCCAGCAGCCAAGGTACAAGACAGGGAGGAAACACCATATATTTT
TRBJ2-5,TRBD2,TRBV20-1,once,CSASIWTSGRGQETQYF,TGCAGTGCTAGTATATGGACTAGCGGGCGAGGGCAAGAGACCCAGTACTTC
TRBJ2-7,NA,TRBV29-1,NA,CSVVLGAGEQYF,TGCAGCGTTGTCTTGGGGGCGGGCGAGCAGTACTTC
TRBJ2-3,NA,TRBV7-8,NA,CASSLGASTDTQYF,TGTGCCAGCAGCTTAGGGGCCAGCACAGATACGCAGTATTTT
TRBJ2-2,TRBD1,TRBV28,NA,CASSLSGGGELFF,TGTGCCAGCAGTTTATCAGGGGGCGGGGAGCTGTTTTTT
TRBJ2-2,NA,TRBV7-2,once,CASSLWGSQGTGELFF,TGTGCCAGCAGCTTATGGGGGAGCCAGGGGACCGGGGAGCTGTTTTTT
TRBJ1-1,NA,TRBV7-9,NA,CASSSTRGGAFF,TGTGCCAGCAGCTCCACCCGGGGGGGGGCTTTCTTT
TRBJ2-2,TRBD1,TRBV14,NA,CASSQRPGTGRTGELFF,TGTGCCAGCAGCCAACGGCCCGGGACAGGGAGGACCGGGGAGCTGTTTTTT
TRBJ2-2,TRBD1,TRBV9,NA,CASSVRTGVTGELFF,TGTGCCAGCAGCGTACGGACAGGGGTCACCGGGGAGCTGTTTTTT
TRBJ2-7,NA,TRBV28,NA,CAIRTAAPPYEQYF,TGTGCCATCCGGACAGCGGCACCTCCCTACGAGCAGTACTTC
TRBJ2-7,TRBD2,TRBV29-1,NA,CSASSGYEQYF,TGCAGCGCGTCTAGCGGCTACGAGCAGTACTTC
TRBJ2-5,TRBD1,TRBV7-2,few,CASSLDRGPQNSLQETQYF,TGTGCCAGCAGCTTAGACAGGGGGCCCCAAAACTCTCTTCAAGAGACCCAGTACTTC
TRBJ2-1,TRBD2,TRBV6-1,NA,CASSEYASGRAGDEQFF,TGTGCCAGCAGTGAATATGCTAGCGGGAGGGCCGGAGATGAGCAGTTCTTC
TRBJ2-2,TRBD1,TRBV28,NA,CASSGTGGTGELFF,TGTGCCAGCAGTGGGACAGGGGGAACCGGGGAGCTGTTTTTT
TRBJ2-7,TRBD1,TRBV14,NA,CASSQGPGQGALGEQYF,TGTGCCAGCAGCCAGGGCCCGGGACAGGGGGCGTTGGGAGAGCAGTACTTC
TRBJ1-1,NA,TRBV19,NA,CASSIASDTEAFF,TGTGCCAGTAGTATTGCTTCGGACACTGAAGCTTTCTTT
TRBJ2-1,TRBD2,TRBV5-1,NA,CASSLPRLTSGSPYNEQFF,TGCGCCAGCAGCTTGCCCCGACTGACTAGCGGTAGCCCCTACAATGAGCAGTTCTTC
TRBJ2-1,NA,TRBV25-1,NA,CASRDTLLNEQFF,TGTGCCAGCAGGGACACCCTTTTGAATGAGCAGTTCTTC
TRBJ2-5,TRBD2,TRBV24-1,NA,CATSDFKREGQETQYF,TGTGCCACCAGTGATTTTAAGCGGGAGGGCCAAGAGACCCAGTACTTC
TRBJ2-3,NA,TRBV5-1,NA,CASSLVAGPSTDTQYF,TGCGCCAGCAGCTTGGTCGCGGGACCGAGCACAGATACGCAGTATTTT
TRBJ1-4,TRBD1,TRBV9,once,CASSPQGAANEKLFF,TGTGCCAGCAGCCCACAGGGGGCGGCTAATGAAAAACTGTTTTTT
TRBJ1-6,TRBD1,TRBV7-9,NA,CATPSTGKNSPLHF,TGTGCCACCCCCTCGACAGGGAAAAATTCACCCCTCCACTTT
TRBJ1-2,NA,TRBV7-2,NA,CASSLLGRGSGYTF,TGTGCCAGCAGCTTATTAGGTAGAGGGTCTGGCTACACCTTC
TRBJ1-1,NA,TRBV7-6,NA,CASSPQIWLNTEAFF,TGTGCCAGCAGCCCCCAAATATGGCTGAACACTGAAGCTTTCTTT
TRBJ2-1,NA,TRBV2,NA,CASSEGWRAQEQFF,TGTGCCAGCAGTGAAGGCTGGCGGGCGCAGGAGCAGTTCTTC
TRBJ2-7,NA,TRBV28,NA,CASSSPTRGLTYEQYF,TGTGCCAGCAGTTCTCCCACCAGGGGTTTGACCTACGAGCAGTACTTC
TRBJ2-2,NA,TRBV6-4,NA,CASSDQGLTGELFF,TGTGCCAGCAGTGACCAGGGCCTCACCGGGGAGCTGTTTTTT
TRBJ2-5,TRBD2,TRBV7-2,NA,CASSPAGSGRETQYF,TGTGCCAGCAGCCCAGCGGGTAGCGGGAGAGAGACCCAGTACTTC